Listed here is a single T cell receptor (beta chain). The CDR3 runs to 15 residues. The germline gives CDR1 PRHDT, CDR2 FYEKMQ (reference sequence). Trimming shortened V by 4 bases and J by 5 bases, and 18 bases separated the two germline ends. Using its own MiXCR run on the reads, TCRdb lists one record per CDR3 protein. The sample comprises approximately 260,000 distinct CDR3 sequences, about a sixth of which are singletons, and 40% to 55% rests with the top ten. The data derive from a study of T cell repertoires in cytomegalovirus infection. Study-wide background: Evidence of both CMV infection and a matching HLA type came from public TCR beta signatures.

The receptor's source is a human donor in good health (CMV status not recorded). Some clones in this sample may be carry-over from other donors' samples. The sample was CD8+ T cells from PBMCs. The genes are TRBV13 and TRBJ2-7, with TRBD1 as a possible D gene (5 bases). CDR3 protein: CASSSADIKRDEQYF. For the CDR3, the DNA is TGTGCCAGCAGCTCCGCGGACATTAAGAGAGACGAGCAGTACTTC.